Listed below are T cell receptor beta chains from one sample, sequenced in a study of blood T cells in healthy people across ages. In TCRdb, the 5' RACE reads were re-called with MiXCR into one record per CDR3 protein. The table has roughly 1.5 million distinct CDR3 sequences, roughly 43% seen once. The sequencing input was blood. The receptors were gathered from a woman under 30 in good health. The CDR3 runs from the conserved cysteine through the conserved F or W. The D gene is left open where the match is weak. Only some rows state a clone size, as once, few, many or a class for expanded clones.

v_gene	abundance	d_gene	j_gene	CDR3aa	CDR3nt
TRBV27	few	NA	TRBJ2-7	CASSLLSGPAIYEQYF	TGTGCCAGCAGTTTATTATCCGGGCCCGCAATTTACGAGCAGTACTTC
TRBV6-2/TRBV6-3	NA	TRBD1	TRBJ1-1	CASSYSGHRGRNTEAFF	TGTGCCAGCAGTTACTCTGGACACAGGGGAAGGAACACTGAAGCTTTCTTT
TRBV6-1	NA	TRBD2	TRBJ2-3	CASTKKGASGSLDTQYF	TGTGCCAGCACCAAAAAGGGGGCTAGCGGGAGTTTAGATACGCAGTATTTT
TRBV12-3/TRBV12-4	NA	NA	TRBJ1-1	CASSLVGYGDTEAFF	TGTGCCAGCAGTTTAGTCGGGTATGGTGACACTGAAGCTTTCTTT
TRBV6-6	NA	TRBD2	TRBJ2-1	CASSYRLAGGNNEQFF	TGTGCCAGCAGTTACCGTCTAGCGGGGGGAAACAATGAGCAGTTCTTC
TRBV6-2/TRBV6-3	NA	TRBD2	TRBJ2-7	CASSAPTSANPYEQYF	TGTGCCAGCAGCGCCCCGACTAGCGCAAACCCCTACGAGCAGTACTTC
TRBV6-2/TRBV6-3	NA	NA	TRBJ2-3	CASSTNRRTDTQYF	TGTGCCAGCAGCACCAATCGGCGCACAGATACGCAGTATTTT
TRBV5-1	few	TRBD2	TRBJ2-5	CASSLGGTSKTQYF	TGCGCCAGCAGCTTGGGCGGGACTAGCAAGACCCAGTACTTC
TRBV6-5	many	TRBD1	TRBJ2-6	CASKGAGSGANVLTF	TGTGCCAGCAAGGGGGCCGGCTCTGGGGCCAACGTCCTGACTTTC
TRBV3-1	NA	NA	TRBJ1-4	CASSPQREKLFF	TGTGCCAGCAGCCCTCAACGAGAAAAACTGTTTTTT
TRBV20-1	NA	NA	TRBJ2-3	CSARDIASTDTQYF	TGCAGTGCTAGAGATATAGCTAGCACAGATACGCAGTATTTT
TRBV2	few	TRBD1	TRBJ2-1	CASRIRQGPRVGNNEQFF	TGTGCCAGCAGGATAAGACAGGGGCCTAGGGTTGGGAACAATGAGCAGTTCTTC
TRBV12-5	NA	TRBD1	TRBJ2-7	CASGLASGTGVHEQYF	TGTGCTAGTGGTTTGGCATCAGGGACAGGGGTACACGAGCAGTACTTC
TRBV6-5	NA	NA	TRBJ2-1	CASSYSEHSSYNERFF	TGTGCCAGCAGTTACTCGGAGCACAGCTCCTACAATGAGCGGTTCTTC
TRBV20-1	many	NA	TRBJ1-1	CSAIQGNTEAFF	TGCAGTGCTATCCAGGGGAACACTGAAGCTTTCTTT
TRBV12-3/TRBV12-4	NA	TRBD1	TRBJ2-1	CASSLGGGFEQFF	TGTGCCAGCAGTTTAGGAGGGGGCTTTGAGCAGTTCTTC
TRBV21-1	NA	NA	TRBJ2-3	CASSKEGTGLGTDTQYF	TGTGCCAGCAGCAAAGAAGGAACAGGCCTTGGCACAGATACGCAGTATTTT
TRBV29-1	NA	NA	TRBJ2-3	CSVETVDTQYF	TGCAGCGTTGAGACAGTAGATACGCAGTATTTT
TRBV18	once	NA	TRBJ2-5	CASSAETIDGGQETQYF	TGTGCCAGCTCAGCCGAGACGATTGACGGAGGTCAAGAGACCCAGTACTTC
TRBV7-2	NA	NA	TRBJ2-3	CASSLNGGADTQYF	TGTGCCAGCAGCTTAAATGGGGGGGCCGATACGCAGTATTTT
TRBV5-1	NA	NA	TRBJ1-6	CASSRDGEKSPLHF	TGCGCCAGCAGCCGCGACGGGGAGAAGTCACCCCTCCACTTT
TRBV20-1	many	NA	TRBJ2-7	CSAVRGTPYEQYF	TGCAGTGCCGTCCGCGGGACCCCCTACGAGCAGTACTTC
TRBV12-3/TRBV12-4	NA	NA	TRBJ1-1	CASTSRTAGTGAFF	TGTGCCAGCACCTCAAGGACGGCGGGGACTGGAGCTTTCTTT
TRBV7-9	few	TRBD2	TRBJ2-5	CASSTRTSGRGYNEQYF	TGTGCCAGCAGCACCCGGACTAGCGGGAGAGGCTACAATGAGCAGTACTTC
TRBV20-1	NA	NA	TRBJ1-1	CSANPQGGNTEAFF	TGCAGTGCTAACCCACAGGGTGGGAACACTGAAGCTTTCTTT
TRBV28	NA	NA	TRBJ2-2	CASSLYRPGELFF	TGTGCCAGCAGTTTATACCGCCCCGGGGAGCTGTTTTTT
TRBV7-8	once	NA	TRBJ1-5	CASSRRGRASNQPQHF	TGTGCCAGCAGCCGGCGCGGCAGGGCATCCAATCAGCCCCAGCATTTT
TRBV20-1	NA	NA	TRBJ1-2	CSAHNYGYTF	TGCAGTGCCCACAACTATGGCTACACCTTC